The clone carrying this T cell receptor beta chain was detected many times. These data originate in a study of T cells in Graves' hyperthyroidism and ophthalmopathy. V dropped 5 bases and J dropped 10; count of bases not matched to a gene: 12. This CDR3 is 16 amino acids long. The germline CDR1 and CDR2 sequences are MNHNS and SASEGT. TCR beta CDR3 regions were amplified from RNA transcripts. With the HTBI primer set, the TCR CDR3 went through a first round of RT-PCR. TCRdb recomputed calls from the multiplex PCR reads with MiXCR, one row per CDR3 protein. The sample lists some 320,000 distinct CDR3 sequences, roughly 13% occurring once.

The sample comprised blood. This TCR derives from a woman aged 35 to 49 with Graves' ophthalmopathy. The chain joins TRBV6-1 to TRBJ2-1; 12 positions match TRBD2. CDR3 bases: TGTGCCAGCAGTTCTAGCGGGGGGGCCAGGGCCAACGAGCAGTTCTTC. Protein sequence: CASSSSGGARANEQFF.